A selection of T cell receptor beta chains follows, all from one sample in a study of blood T cell repertoires in COVID-19. Clones were read by immunoSEQ multiplex PCR, and TCRdb kept only the in-frame ones, dropping some. The sample yields some 300,000 clones, about nine tenths seen once. The sequencing input was PBMCs or T cells enriched from blood (not recorded which). The receptors were sampled from a man aged 30-40 years who had recovered from COVID-19. Each CDR3 is given with its conserved first and last residue. The order of the fields is clone size, D gene, J gene, CDR3 length, V gene, CDR3 protein, CDR3 DNA. The D gene is left open where the match is weak. Some rows mark clone size as missing; the rest say once, few, many or name a class of expanded clone.

clone_size: -; d_call: -; j_call: TRBJ1-3; cdr3_length: 18; v_call: TRBV10-1; cdr3_aa: CASRPGLRNTGSGNTIYF; cdr3_nt: TGCGCCAGCAGGCCGGGACTAAGAAATACCGGTTCTGGAAACACCATATATTTT
clone_size: -; d_call: -; j_call: TRBJ2-1; cdr3_length: 16; v_call: TRBV10-1; cdr3_aa: CASSKEGAGGDNEQFF; cdr3_nt: TGCGCCAGCAGCAAAGAGGGGGCCGGGGGGGACAATGAGCAGTTCTTC
clone_size: -; d_call: -; j_call: TRBJ1-1; cdr3_length: 15; v_call: TRBV9; cdr3_aa: CASSPRGGQGTEAFF; cdr3_nt: TGTGCCAGCAGTCCTAGGGGGGGCCAAGGCACTGAAGCTTTCTTT
clone_size: few; d_call: -; j_call: TRBJ1-4; cdr3_length: 13; v_call: TRBV12-5; cdr3_aa: CASGATGYEKLFF; cdr3_nt: TGTGCTAGTGGAGCCACAGGGTATGAAAAACTGTTTTTT
clone_size: -; d_call: -; j_call: TRBJ2-3; cdr3_length: 13; v_call: TRBV7-8; cdr3_aa: CASSGDSPRTQYF; cdr3_nt: TGTGCCAGCAGCGGGGACTCGCCAAGGACGCAGTATTTT
clone_size: few; d_call: -; j_call: TRBJ1-4; cdr3_length: 15; v_call: TRBV5-1; cdr3_aa: CASSLASGIDEKLFF; cdr3_nt: TGCGCCAGCAGCTTGGCCTCCGGGATTGATGAAAAACTGTTTTTT
clone_size: -; d_call: TRBD2; j_call: TRBJ2-1; cdr3_length: 18; v_call: TRBV24-1; cdr3_aa: CATSDHASGRRAYNEQFF; cdr3_nt: TGTGCCACCAGTGACCACGCTAGCGGGAGGCGAGCCTACAATGAGCAGTTCTTC
clone_size: -; d_call: -; j_call: TRBJ2-5; cdr3_length: 12; v_call: TRBV11-2; cdr3_aa: CASSLVAEAQYF; cdr3_nt: TGTGCCAGCAGCTTAGTGGCGGAGGCCCAGTACTTC
clone_size: -; d_call: -; j_call: TRBJ2-3; cdr3_length: 15; v_call: TRBV7-9; cdr3_aa: CASSLMASEADTQYF; cdr3_nt: TGTGCCAGCAGCTTAATGGCTAGCGAGGCAGATACGCAGTATTTT
clone_size: -; d_call: TRBD2; j_call: TRBJ2-7; cdr3_length: 14; v_call: TRBV19; cdr3_aa: CASSIDRGAYEQYF; cdr3_nt: TGTGCCAGTAGTATAGATCGGGGGGCCTACGAGCAGTACTTC
clone_size: -; d_call: -; j_call: TRBJ2-5; cdr3_length: 15; v_call: TRBV9; cdr3_aa: CASSAPPGGRETQYF; cdr3_nt: TGTGCCAGCAGCGCCCCGCCAGGGGGGAGGGAGACCCAGTACTTC
clone_size: -; d_call: -; j_call: TRBJ2-7; cdr3_length: 12; v_call: TRBV2; cdr3_aa: CASKLEIHEQYF; cdr3_nt: TGTGCCAGCAAGCTCGAGATCCACGAGCAGTACTTC
clone_size: -; d_call: -; j_call: TRBJ2-7; cdr3_length: 14; v_call: TRBV27; cdr3_aa: CASRGQPWAYEQYF; cdr3_nt: TGTGCCAGCAGAGGACAGCCATGGGCCTACGAGCAGTACTTC
clone_size: -; d_call: -; j_call: TRBJ2-7; cdr3_length: 13; v_call: TRBV5-1; cdr3_aa: CASSAESGYEQYF; cdr3_nt: TGCGCCAGCAGCGCTGAGTCAGGCTACGAGCAGTACTTC
clone_size: -; d_call: TRBD1; j_call: TRBJ1-1; cdr3_length: 14; v_call: TRBV9; cdr3_aa: CASSVQDRDAEAFF; cdr3_nt: TGTGCCAGCAGCGTCCAGGACAGGGACGCTGAAGCTTTCTTT
clone_size: -; d_call: -; j_call: TRBJ1-1; cdr3_length: 15; v_call: TRBV6-1; cdr3_aa: CASSEGGAAYTEAFF; cdr3_nt: TGTGCCAGCAGTGAAGGCGGGGCGGCGTACACTGAAGCTTTCTTT
clone_size: -; d_call: TRBD2; j_call: TRBJ2-3; cdr3_length: 18; v_call: TRBV18; cdr3_aa: CASSPIALAGASTDTQYF; cdr3_nt: TGTGCCAGCTCACCAATAGCACTAGCGGGGGCTAGCACAGATACGCAGTATTTT
clone_size: once; d_call: -; j_call: TRBJ2-7; cdr3_length: 13; v_call: TRBV11-3; cdr3_aa: CASSLSGPYEQYF; cdr3_nt: TGTGCCAGCAGCTTAAGCGGACCCTACGAGCAGTACTTC
clone_size: -; d_call: TRBD2; j_call: TRBJ2-1; cdr3_length: 16; v_call: TRBV7-9; cdr3_aa: CASSFSSGISYNEQFF; cdr3_nt: TGTGCCAGCAGCTTTTCTAGCGGGATCTCCTACAATGAGCAGTTCTTC
clone_size: -; d_call: TRBD1; j_call: TRBJ2-1; cdr3_length: 14; v_call: TRBV7-9; cdr3_aa: CASRDRGSYNEQFF; cdr3_nt: TGTGCCAGCCGGGACAGGGGCTCCTACAATGAGCAGTTCTTC
clone_size: -; d_call: -; j_call: TRBJ2-7; cdr3_length: 13; v_call: TRBV6-5; cdr3_aa: CASSFLSSYEQYF; cdr3_nt: TGTGCCAGCAGTTTTTTATCTTCCTACGAGCAGTACTTC
clone_size: many; d_call: -; j_call: TRBJ1-6; cdr3_length: 15; v_call: TRBV4-2; cdr3_aa: CASSQDPSNSSPLHF; cdr3_nt: TGTGCCAGCAGCCAAGACCCCTCCAACAGTTCACCCCTCCACTTT
clone_size: once; d_call: TRBD2; j_call: TRBJ2-1; cdr3_length: 16; v_call: TRBV10-3; cdr3_aa: CAIKGTSGRSYNEQFF; cdr3_nt: TGTGCCATCAAAGGGACTAGCGGACGCTCCTACAATGAGCAGTTCTTC
clone_size: -; d_call: -; j_call: TRBJ1-1; cdr3_length: 13; v_call: TRBV19; cdr3_aa: CASNPGWVTEAFF; cdr3_nt: TGTGCCAGTAACCCAGGGTGGGTCACTGAAGCTTTCTTT
clone_size: -; d_call: TRBD2; j_call: TRBJ2-1; cdr3_length: 18; v_call: TRBV11-3; cdr3_aa: CASSLGGLGLAGYNEQFF; cdr3_nt: TGTGCCAGCAGCTTAGGAGGGCTCGGACTAGCGGGGTACAATGAGCAGTTCTTC
clone_size: -; d_call: -; j_call: TRBJ1-2; cdr3_length: 16; v_call: TRBV5-1; cdr3_aa: CASTSRVAPGVGGYTF; cdr3_nt: TGCGCCAGCACCTCACGGGTGGCGCCAGGGGTTGGTGGCTACACCTTC
clone_size: -; d_call: -; j_call: TRBJ1-1; cdr3_length: 15; v_call: TRBV7-6; cdr3_aa: CASSLDPGANSEAFF; cdr3_nt: TGTGCCAGCAGCTTAGACCCAGGGGCGAATTCTGAAGCTTTCTTT
clone_size: -; d_call: -; j_call: TRBJ1-3; cdr3_length: 15; v_call: TRBV3-1/TRBV3-2; cdr3_aa: CASSQDSGGGNTIYF; cdr3_nt: TGTGCCAGCAGCCAAGACTCAGGCGGGGGTAACACCATATATTTT
clone_size: -; d_call: TRBD1; j_call: TRBJ1-5; cdr3_length: 17; v_call: TRBV19; cdr3_aa: CASSRDRGLNSNQPQHF; cdr3_nt: TGTGCCAGTAGTAGGGACAGGGGGCTGAATAGCAATCAGCCCCAGCATTTT
clone_size: once; d_call: -; j_call: TRBJ1-5; cdr3_length: 13; v_call: TRBV18; cdr3_aa: CASSRGRSQPQHF; cdr3_nt: TGTGCCAGCTCACGGGGGCGCAGCCAGCCCCAGCATTTT
clone_size: -; d_call: -; j_call: TRBJ2-1; cdr3_length: 15; v_call: TRBV30; cdr3_aa: CAWSELGGAYNEQFF; cdr3_nt: TGTGCCTGGAGTGAACTAGGAGGGGCCTACAATGAGCAGTTCTTC
clone_size: -; d_call: TRBD1; j_call: TRBJ1-2; cdr3_length: 16; v_call: TRBV4-1; cdr3_aa: CASSQVSGTAAYGYTF; cdr3_nt: TGCGCCAGCAGCCAAGTGTCCGGGACAGCAGCCTATGGCTACACCTTC
clone_size: -; d_call: -; j_call: TRBJ1-4; cdr3_length: 15; v_call: TRBV30; cdr3_aa: CAWSLQAPHNEKLFF; cdr3_nt: TGTGCCTGGAGTCTACAGGCGCCGCATAATGAAAAACTGTTTTTT
clone_size: -; d_call: -; j_call: TRBJ1-6; cdr3_length: 14; v_call: TRBV24-1; cdr3_aa: CATRSSGDNSPLHF; cdr3_nt: TGTGCCACCCGATCTTCAGGGGATAATTCACCCCTCCACTTT
clone_size: -; d_call: TRBD1; j_call: TRBJ2-7; cdr3_length: 14; v_call: TRBV5-8; cdr3_aa: CASILGGNSYEQYF; cdr3_nt: TGTGCCAGCATTTTAGGGGGCAACTCCTACGAGCAGTACTTC
clone_size: -; d_call: TRBD2; j_call: TRBJ2-7; cdr3_length: 19; v_call: TRBV5-1; cdr3_aa: CASSLALAGGPMVSYEQYF; cdr3_nt: TGCGCCAGCAGCTTGGCCCTAGCGGGAGGGCCAATGGTCTCCTACGAGCAGTACTTC
clone_size: -; d_call: -; j_call: TRBJ2-7; cdr3_length: 13; v_call: TRBV4-2; cdr3_aa: CASSQLPNSEQYF; cdr3_nt: TGTGCCAGCAGCCAACTACCGAACAGCGAGCAGTACTTC
clone_size: -; d_call: TRBD1; j_call: TRBJ1-1; cdr3_length: 15; v_call: TRBV28; cdr3_aa: CASSLSAGGSTEAFF; cdr3_nt: TGTGCCAGCAGTTTATCTGCAGGGGGTAGCACTGAAGCTTTCTTT
clone_size: -; d_call: TRBD1; j_call: TRBJ1-6; cdr3_length: 15; v_call: TRBV18; cdr3_aa: CASSPRDREGSPLHF; cdr3_nt: TGTGCCAGCTCACCCCGGGACAGGGAGGGTTCACCCCTCCACTTT
clone_size: -; d_call: TRBD1; j_call: TRBJ1-2; cdr3_length: 13; v_call: TRBV12-3/TRBV12-4; cdr3_aa: CATPTGDGYGYTF; cdr3_nt: TGTGCCACCCCGACAGGGGACGGCTATGGCTACACCTTC
clone_size: -; d_call: -; j_call: TRBJ1-6; cdr3_length: 16; v_call: TRBV12-5; cdr3_aa: CASGLLSNSYNSPLHF; cdr3_nt: TGTGCTAGTGGTTTGCTCTCTAACTCCTATAATTCACCCCTCCACTTT
clone_size: once; d_call: -; j_call: TRBJ1-2; cdr3_length: 12; v_call: TRBV6-1; cdr3_aa: CASSEQGYGYTF; cdr3_nt: TGTGCCAGCAGTGAACAGGGCTATGGCTACACCTTC
clone_size: -; d_call: TRBD1; j_call: TRBJ1-6; cdr3_length: 13; v_call: TRBV7-6; cdr3_aa: CASSQDRNSPLHF; cdr3_nt: TGTGCCAGCAGCCAGGACAGGAACTCACCCCTCCACTTT
clone_size: -; d_call: TRBD2; j_call: TRBJ2-3; cdr3_length: 16; v_call: TRBV2; cdr3_aa: CASTQRGTPGTDTQYF; cdr3_nt: TGTGCCAGCACCCAGCGGGGAACCCCGGGCACAGATACGCAGTATTTT
clone_size: -; d_call: -; j_call: TRBJ2-4; cdr3_length: 12; v_call: TRBV24-1; cdr3_aa: CATSGPGDSWYF; cdr3_nt: TGTGCCACCAGTGGACCCGGCGACAGTTGGTACTTC
clone_size: -; d_call: -; j_call: TRBJ1-1; cdr3_length: 18; v_call: TRBV5-6; cdr3_aa: CASSLARGWRPMNTEAFF; cdr3_nt: TGTGCCAGCAGCTTGGCTCGCGGTTGGCGCCCCATGAACACTGAAGCTTTCTTT
clone_size: -; d_call: -; j_call: TRBJ1-2; cdr3_length: 12; v_call: TRBV28; cdr3_aa: CASSPRGLVYTF; cdr3_nt: TGTGCCAGCAGTCCCCGGGGGTTAGTCTACACCTTC
clone_size: -; d_call: -; j_call: TRBJ2-4; cdr3_length: 14; v_call: TRBV5-1; cdr3_aa: CASSLDVAGNIQYF; cdr3_nt: TGCGCCAGCAGCTTGGACGTTGCCGGAAACATTCAGTACTTC
clone_size: -; d_call: TRBD1; j_call: TRBJ2-7; cdr3_length: 15; v_call: TRBV3-1/TRBV3-2; cdr3_aa: CASSQRRGRPYEQYF; cdr3_nt: TGTGCCAGCAGCCAACGCAGGGGGCGGCCCTACGAGCAGTACTTC
clone_size: -; d_call: -; j_call: TRBJ2-7; cdr3_length: 12; v_call: TRBV28; cdr3_aa: CASSVTLYEQYF; cdr3_nt: TGTGCCAGCAGTGTGACTTTGTACGAGCAGTACTTC
clone_size: once; d_call: TRBD2; j_call: TRBJ2-7; cdr3_length: 15; v_call: TRBV4-1; cdr3_aa: CASSQATSGIYEQYF; cdr3_nt: TGCGCCAGCAGCCAAGCTACTAGCGGGATCTACGAGCAGTACTTC